This T cell receptor (beta chain) was captured in a study of metastatic and nonmetastatic thyroid tumors (dated by TCRdb to 2018 to 2021). Regarding the research as a whole: The researchers compared repertoires between peripheral blood samples and tumor or nodule tissue samples from patients with malignant or benign thyroid disease. Overall study results and their limits: TCR beta diversity was reported as significantly higher in malignant tumors than in benign nodules, in both blood and tumor samples.

The germline V gene sets CDR1 to MNHNS and CDR2 to SASEGT. Measured from the cysteine to the phenylalanine, the CDR3 is 12 residues long. The CDR3 DNA has 36 bases and is translated from base 1. Trimming takes 6 bases from V and 3 bases from J, and the germline ends sit 9 bases apart. No patient had received any treatment before thyroid surgery. Using T-cell receptor beta sequencing, the researchers looked back retrospectively at clinical samples from patients, gathered between about 2012 and 2019. This clone was seen ten or more times. Its cognate antigen has yet to be identified. No base-level quality is on record; no much larger clone is a single base apart. The receptor library was made with PCR. TCRdb records Illumina HiSeq 4000 as the sequencer. High-throughput sequencing was used to profile the CDR3 region of the TCR beta-chain in every patient. Regarding the original processing steps: The researchers built a classifier to tell apart papillary thyroid cancer patients with distant metastasis, based on CDR3 differences among clinicopathological groups. The Shannon index was used to measure repertoire diversity, and the Morisita-Horn index was used to measure how similar tumor and blood repertoires were. Using fastp trimming at Q25 and MiXCR clonotype assembly, TCRdb reanalyzed the public sequencing data and kept in-frame beta chains. The V and J calls shown here were made by TCRdb, not taken from the authors' results. The sample has thousands of clones on record, around 29% of them singletons. The ten largest make up 15% to 20% of the sample.

The sample comprised tumor tissue. The rearrangement joined TRBV6-1 to TRBJ2-7, with the D gene not confidently named. The clonotype was recovered from a female donor with papillary thyroid cancer or a benign thyroid nodule (not recorded which). Some clones in this sample may be carry-over from other donors' samples. The DNA sequence follows: TGTGCCAGCAGGGGTGAGTTCTACGAGCAGTACTTC. Its amino acids are CASRGEFYEQYF.